This T cell receptor (beta chain) derives from a study of T cell responses to AZD1222 COVID-19 vaccine. Study conclusions and caveats: The study found Spike-specific TCR breadth and depth rose after two AZD1222 doses. The study sampled repertoires only after the peak T cell response.

Generated by immunoSEQ multiplex PCR, the TCRdb table keeps only in-frame clones and is missing some. The sample includes about 140,000 clones, around 91% of them seen just once. As to this clone: Its antigen is unknown.

The germline CDR1 and CDR2 sequences are MNHEY and SVGAGI. V lost 2 bases, J lost 9 bases, and 5 bases lay in between. The CDR3 extends over 12 amino acids. Material: peripheral blood, obtained on day 0 of AZD1222 vaccination. The chain uses TRBV6-5 and TRBJ1-6; D remains ambiguous. This receptor was obtained from an adult in good health. The CDR3 sequence: CASSYGVSPLHF. CDR3 nucleotide sequence: TGTGCCAGCAGTTACGGGGTTTCACCCCTCCACTTT.